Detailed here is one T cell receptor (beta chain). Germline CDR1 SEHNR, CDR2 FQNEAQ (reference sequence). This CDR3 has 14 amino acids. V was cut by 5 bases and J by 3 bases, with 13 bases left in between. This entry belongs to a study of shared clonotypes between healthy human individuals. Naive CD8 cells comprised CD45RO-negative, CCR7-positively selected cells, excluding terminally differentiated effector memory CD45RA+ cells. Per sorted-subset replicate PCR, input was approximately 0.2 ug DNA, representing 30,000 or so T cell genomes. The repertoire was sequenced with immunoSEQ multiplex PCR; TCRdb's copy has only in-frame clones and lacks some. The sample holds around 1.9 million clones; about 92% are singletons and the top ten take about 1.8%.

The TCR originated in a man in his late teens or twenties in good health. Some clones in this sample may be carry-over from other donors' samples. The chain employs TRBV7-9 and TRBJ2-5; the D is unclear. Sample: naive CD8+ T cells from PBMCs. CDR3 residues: CASSIIPTEETQYF. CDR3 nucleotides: TGTGCCAGCAGCATTATCCCAACCGAAGAGACCCAGTACTTC.